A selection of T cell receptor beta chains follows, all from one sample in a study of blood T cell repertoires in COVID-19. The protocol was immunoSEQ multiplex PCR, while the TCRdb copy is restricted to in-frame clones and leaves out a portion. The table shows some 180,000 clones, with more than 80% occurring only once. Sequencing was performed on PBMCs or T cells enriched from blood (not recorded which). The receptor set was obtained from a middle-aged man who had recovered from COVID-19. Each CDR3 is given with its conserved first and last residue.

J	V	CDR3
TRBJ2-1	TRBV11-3	CASSRTGANEQFF
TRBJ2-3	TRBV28	CASSFRLAGATSNADTQYF
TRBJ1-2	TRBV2	CASSGGQGVMVGYTF
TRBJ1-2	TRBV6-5	CASSIWEGGYTF
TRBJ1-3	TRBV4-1	CASSHGGGPGNTIYF
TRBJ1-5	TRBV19	CASSKETGPQHF
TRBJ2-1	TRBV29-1	CSVVFIVSSYNEQFF
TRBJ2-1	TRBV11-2	CASSLQGVEQFF
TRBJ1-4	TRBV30	CAWSDSEKLFF
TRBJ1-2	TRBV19	CASSIRTGTNYGYTF
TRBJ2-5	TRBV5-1	CASSLAAGAETQYF
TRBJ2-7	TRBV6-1	CASSSGTGVVEQYF
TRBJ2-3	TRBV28	CASSLEGGLGTDTQYF
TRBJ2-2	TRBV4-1	CASSQGPGQGTGELFF
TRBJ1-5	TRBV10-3	CAISETRQDRGNQPQHF
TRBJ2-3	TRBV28	CASSTPTTGDTDTQYF
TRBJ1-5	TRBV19	CASSIQGDGNQPQHF
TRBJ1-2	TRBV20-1	CSASRQGGGYTF
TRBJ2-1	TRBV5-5	CASIWAGVFNEQFF
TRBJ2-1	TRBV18	CASSPLVAGGPVEQFF
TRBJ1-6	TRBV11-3	CASSSPGGTGGNSPLHF
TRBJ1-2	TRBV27	CASSSQGAAYGYTF
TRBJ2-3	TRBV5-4	CASSGQVGREGLGQADTQYF
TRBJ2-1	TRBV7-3	CASSPRGLLSSYNEQFF
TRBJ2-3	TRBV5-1	CASSPRAGADTQYF
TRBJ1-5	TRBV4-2	CASSQEALQRGTSRPQHF
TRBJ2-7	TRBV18	CASSRDRDRAGEQYF
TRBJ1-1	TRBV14	CTSSQTLTGLIIMNTEAFF
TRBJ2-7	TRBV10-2	CASRQGPYEQYF
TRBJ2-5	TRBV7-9	CASSSGLAGGRQETQYF
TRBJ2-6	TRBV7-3	CASSLSSGANVLTF
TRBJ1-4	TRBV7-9	CASSSGQGREKLFF
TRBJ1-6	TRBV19	CASSMNHNSYNSPLHF
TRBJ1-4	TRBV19	CASSINREFGEKLFF
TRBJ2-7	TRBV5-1	CASSLDSPGPSYEQYF
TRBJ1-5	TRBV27	CASSLNRGDQPQHF
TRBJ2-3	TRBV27	CASSLSPFSFTQYF
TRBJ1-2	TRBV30	CAWRRRASAHYGYTF
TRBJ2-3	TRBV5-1	CASSLEGQGPTDTQYF
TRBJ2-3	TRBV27	CASGGIGADTQYF
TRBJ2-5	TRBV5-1	CASSGTSGRAEETQYF
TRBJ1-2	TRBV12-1	CASSPNTGGIYGYTF
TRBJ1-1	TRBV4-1	CASSHRRGGDKAFF
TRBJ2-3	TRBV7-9	CASRSQGLGGTQYF
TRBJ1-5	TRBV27	CASRGLLDQPQHF
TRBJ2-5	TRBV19	CASRGTGTSLETQYF
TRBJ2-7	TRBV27	CASRGTGSYEQYF
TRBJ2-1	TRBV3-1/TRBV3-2	CASSQAGWGSGAYNEQFF
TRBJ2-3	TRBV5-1	CASSSSSGRRVDTQYF
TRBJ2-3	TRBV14	CASSQDRWGGRTDTQYF
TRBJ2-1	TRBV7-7	CASSARTSGRGTYNEQFF
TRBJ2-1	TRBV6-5	CASSPRDRVEQFF